This T cell receptor (beta chain) was captured in a study of T cell repertoires in cytomegalovirus infection. Study details: It was the public TCR beta signatures that indicated both CMV infection and matching HLA type. General study results and limits: People with CMV and the relevant HLA were identified by cumulative public TCR beta family frequency. In two of eight donors, the top clonotype was HLA-C-restricted CMV-specific.

The CDR3 spans 15 residues. V dropped 5 bases and J dropped 5; count of bases not matched to a gene: 8. TCRdb passed the reads through MiXCR, listing each CDR3 protein once. The sample records a few hundred thousand distinct CDR3 sequences, 17% being singletons. This clonotype has a count of ten or more. Its antigen remains unknown. Material: PBMCs. This TCR came from a human donor in good health (CMV status not recorded). Some clones in this sample may be carry-over from other donors' samples. The rearrangement joins TRBV12-3 or TRBV12-4 to TRBJ2-1, with 8 bases fitting TRBD1. CDR3 amino acids: CASSLGQGPHNEQFF. The CDR3 DNA is TGTGCCAGCAGTCTTGGACAGGGCCCCCACAATGAGCAGTTCTTC.